The entry that follows covers one TCR beta chain sequence. The data were taken from a study of blood T cell repertoires in COVID-19. In the study overall: The United States, Italy and Spain were the sources of the acute and convalescent COVID-19 samples. The analysed material was cDNA or gDNA that came from T cells, B-cell-depleted T cells, or PBMCs.

Germline V gives CDR1 SGHDT, CDR2 YYEEEE. V lost 0 bases, J lost 3 bases, and 5 bases stayed unmatched. The CDR3 is made up of 16 amino acids. The protocol was immunoSEQ multiplex PCR, while the TCRdb copy is restricted to in-frame clones and leaves out a portion. Among around 180,000 clones listed, around 79% were seen once. This clonotype was sampled from a man aged 55 to 69 with active or convalescent COVID-19. The rearrangement links TRBV5-6 to TRBJ2-2; 7 nucleotides match TRBD1. The material sequenced was peripheral blood. The CDR3 loop reads CASSLDRGRYTGELFF. The CDR3 DNA reads as TGTGCCAGCAGCTTGGATAGGGGGCGTTACACCGGGGAGCTGTTTTTT.